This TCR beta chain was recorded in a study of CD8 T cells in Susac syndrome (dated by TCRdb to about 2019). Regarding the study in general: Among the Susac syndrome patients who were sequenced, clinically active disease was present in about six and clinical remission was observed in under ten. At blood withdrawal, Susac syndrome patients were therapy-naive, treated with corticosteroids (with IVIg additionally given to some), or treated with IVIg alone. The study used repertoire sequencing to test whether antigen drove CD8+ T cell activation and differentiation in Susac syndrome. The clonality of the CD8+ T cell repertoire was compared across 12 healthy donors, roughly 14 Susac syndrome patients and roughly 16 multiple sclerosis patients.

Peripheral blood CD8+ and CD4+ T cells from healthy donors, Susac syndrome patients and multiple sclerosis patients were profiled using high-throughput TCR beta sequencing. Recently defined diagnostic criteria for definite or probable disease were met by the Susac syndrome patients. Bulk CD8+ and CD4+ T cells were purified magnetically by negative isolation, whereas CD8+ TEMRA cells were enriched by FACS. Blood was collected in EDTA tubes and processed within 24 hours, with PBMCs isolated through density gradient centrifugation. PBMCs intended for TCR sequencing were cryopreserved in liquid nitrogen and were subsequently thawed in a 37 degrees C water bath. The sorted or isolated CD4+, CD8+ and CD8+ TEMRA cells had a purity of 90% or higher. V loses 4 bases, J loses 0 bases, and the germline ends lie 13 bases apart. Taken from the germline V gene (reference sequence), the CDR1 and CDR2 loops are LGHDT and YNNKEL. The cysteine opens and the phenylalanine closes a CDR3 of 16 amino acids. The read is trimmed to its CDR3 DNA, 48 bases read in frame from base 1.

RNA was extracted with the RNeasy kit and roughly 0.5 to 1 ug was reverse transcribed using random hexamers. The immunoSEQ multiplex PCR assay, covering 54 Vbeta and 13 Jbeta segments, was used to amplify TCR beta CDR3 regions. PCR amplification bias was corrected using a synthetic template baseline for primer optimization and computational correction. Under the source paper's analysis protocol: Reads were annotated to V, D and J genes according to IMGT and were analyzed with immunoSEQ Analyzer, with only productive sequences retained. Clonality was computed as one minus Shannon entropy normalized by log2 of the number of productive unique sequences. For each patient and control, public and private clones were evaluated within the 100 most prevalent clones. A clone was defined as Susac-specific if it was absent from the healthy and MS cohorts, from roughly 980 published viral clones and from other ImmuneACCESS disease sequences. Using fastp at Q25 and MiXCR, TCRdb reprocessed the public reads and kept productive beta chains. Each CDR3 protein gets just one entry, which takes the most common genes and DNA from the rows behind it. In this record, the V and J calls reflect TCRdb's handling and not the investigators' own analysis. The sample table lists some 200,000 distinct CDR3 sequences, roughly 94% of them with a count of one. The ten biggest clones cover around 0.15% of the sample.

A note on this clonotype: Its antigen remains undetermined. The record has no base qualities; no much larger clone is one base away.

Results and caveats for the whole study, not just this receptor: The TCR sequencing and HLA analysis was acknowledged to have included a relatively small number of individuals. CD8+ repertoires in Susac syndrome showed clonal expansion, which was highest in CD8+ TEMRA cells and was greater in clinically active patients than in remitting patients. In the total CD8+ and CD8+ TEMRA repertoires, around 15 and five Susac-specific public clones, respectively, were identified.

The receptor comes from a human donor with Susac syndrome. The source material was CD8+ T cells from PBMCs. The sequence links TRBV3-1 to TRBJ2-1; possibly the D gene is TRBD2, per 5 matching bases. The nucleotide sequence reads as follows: TGTGCCAGCAGCCCCTCCGGGGAACTCTCCTACAATGAGCAGTTCTTC. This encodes CASSPSGELSYNEQFF.